This TCR beta chain was captured in a study of T cell repertoires in ileal Crohn's disease. Study-wide results and caveats: Clonal expansions were more frequent in active smokers than non-smokers at surgery.

A remark on this clone: Its antigen is unidentified.

Libraries were prepared by immunoSEQ multiplex PCR; TCRdb keeps only in-frame clonotypes and omits some of them. The repertoire holds 2,000 or so clones, with roughly 90% as singletons. Time point in this sample: neoterminal ileum biopsy at postoperative endoscopy, about 6 months after surgery. The CDR3 has 14 residues. Deletions cut 1 base from V and 4 bases from J, with 10 bases between. CDR1 is MDHEN, CDR2 SYDVKM, per germline. Material for sequencing was ileal tissue. The receptor was isolated from an adult with Crohn's disease. The rearrangement uses TRBV28 and TRBJ1-2; D not resolved. The CDR3: CASSLSGRVYGYTF. CDR3 sequence (DNA): TGTGCCAGCAGTTTATCCGGGAGAGTCTATGGCTACACCTTC.